These 11 T cell receptor beta chains share one sample of origin, sequenced in a study of CD39 and CD103 CD8 tumor-infiltrating T cells. This table comes from immunoSEQ multiplex PCR, and its TCRdb copy is limited to in-frame clones, with some not included. Among a few thousand clones listed, about 60% were seen once. Sequencing used CD39- CD103- CD8+ T cells sorted from the tumor. This sample's subset: CD103-CD39- double-negative CD45RA- CD8 T cells. The receptors were gathered from a human donor with head and neck squamous cell carcinoma.

The V call is TRBV9, the J call TRBJ2-3; D might be TRBD2 (7 bases). This CDR3 contains 15 residues. Deletions cut 0 bases from V and 3 bases from J, with 11 bases between. Germline V gene lookup returns CDR1 SGDLS and CDR2 YYNGEE. Here the CDR3 reads CASSVGGGSTDTQYF. DNA of the CDR3: TGTGCCAGCAGCGTAGGGGGGGGCTCAACAGATACGCAGTATTTT.

This clone is judged medium-sized (0.01 to 0.1%). This chain connects TRBV5-1 to TRBJ2-4, with D perhaps given as TRBD1 or TRBD2 (6 bases each). The CDR3 contains 15 residues. V was clipped by 6 bases and J by 3 bases, with 16 bases between them. Germline values: CDR1 SGHRS, CDR2 YFSETQ. DNA of the CDR3: TGCGCCAGCAATTGGGGGGCCCTTGTCAAAAACATTCAGTACTTC. Its translation: CASNWGALVKNIQYF.

The J gene is TRBJ2-2, the V gene TRBV11-2, with 8 nucleotides matching TRBD2. The V segment lost 3 bases and the J segment 2 bases; nucleotides outside the gene matches: 5. The CDR3 contains 16 residues. Germline assignment: CDR1 SGHAT and CDR2 FQNNGV. The CDR3 is CASSLQRGFNTGELFF. Written as DNA, the CDR3 is TGTGCCAGCAGCTTGCAGCGGGGGTTTAACACCGGGGAGCTGTTTTTT.

V usage is TRBV6-5 and J usage is TRBJ2-1; D ambiguous. The CDR3 contains 15 residues. Trimming pared 2 bases from V and 3 bases from J, leaving 11 bases between. Germline V gives CDR1 MNHEY, CDR2 SVGAGI. The CDR3 nucleotides are TGTGCCAGCAGTTACCTAAACTCAAACTACAATGAGCAGTTCTTC. Encoded protein: CASSYLNSNYNEQFF.

The chain has TRBV4-3 and TRBJ1-6, with unresolved D. The V end was cut by 0 bases, the J end by 2 bases, with 14 bases between. Per the germline V gene, CDR1 is LGHNA and CDR2 is YSLEER. CDR3 length: 18 amino acids. CDR3 nucleotide sequence: TGCGCCAGCAGCCAAGATCTTCCGGGTTTCACCTATAATTCACCCCTCCACTTT. It is translated as CASSQDLPGFTYNSPLHF.

The genes are TRBV27 and TRBJ1-2, with unresolved D. The V gene lost 2 bases and the J gene lost 0 bases, with 7 bases spanning the gap. Germline V CDR1 and CDR2: MNHEY, SMNVEV (reference sequence). CDR3 length equals 14 residues. The chain's CDR3 is CASSLVGSNYGYTF. The CDR3 nucleotides read TGTGCCAGCAGTTTAGTGGGTTCTAACTATGGCTACACCTTC.

This clone was picked up one time. This chain's CDR3 is CASSPGTADTQYF. Here the CDR3 DNA reads TGTGCCAGCAGCCCCGGGACAGCGGATACCCAGTACTTC. The chain employs TRBV11-3 and TRBJ2-5; TRBD1 matches 7 bases. V was clipped by 5 bases and J by 8 bases; unmatched bases: 8. Germline CDR1 is SGHNT and CDR2 is YENEEA. The CDR3 extends over 13 amino acids. Full variable domain (missing parts from reference TRBV11-3 and TRBJ2-5): EAGVVQSPRYKIIEKKQPVAFWCNPISGHNTLYWYLQNLGQGPELLIRYENEEAVDDSQLPKDRFSAERLKGVDSTLKIQPAELGDSAVYLCASSPGTADTQYFGPGTRLLVL.

This clone was picked up one time. The J gene is TRBJ1-1, the V gene TRBV11-2, with unresolved D. The CDR3 is made up of 15 amino acids. Germline lookup yields CDR1 SGHAT and CDR2 FQNNGV. V lost 5 bases and J lost 1, with 14 bases in between. The CDR3 DNA reads as TGTGCCAGCAGCCCCAAAATATTTGGGAACACTGAAGCTTTCTTT. Protein sequence: CASSPKIFGNTEAFF. Filled out from reference TRBV11-2 and TRBJ1-1, the complete variable domain reads EAGVAQSPRYKIIEKRQSVAFWCNPISGHATLYWYQQILGQGPKLLIQFQNNGVVDDSQLPKDRFSAERLKGVDSTLKIQPAKLEDSAVYLCASSPKIFGNTEAFFGQGTRLTVV.

V and J are TRBV30 and TRBJ1-1, with unresolved D. Per germline, CDR1 GTSNPN and CDR2 SVGIG (reference sequence). V gave up 5 bases and J gave up 3 bases, with 13 bases separating them. CDR3 length: 13 residues. The CDR3 DNA follows: TGTGCCTGGTCGCTGGGCTCGGACACTGAAGCTTTCTTT. Its protein is CAWSLGSDTEAFF.

The chain uses TRBV29-1 and TRBJ1-2, with unresolved D. Trimming pared 4 bases from V and 0 bases from J, leaving 18 bases between. The CDR3 has 16 residues. CDR1 SQVTM and CDR2 ANQGSEA come from the germline V gene. The CDR3 spells CSVAERVWETNYGYTF. CDR3 DNA: TGCAGCGTTGCGGAGAGGGTATGGGAGACTAACTATGGCTACACCTTC.

The chain is built from TRBV4-1 and TRBJ2-7, with 11 bases that match TRBD2. Trimming cost V 1 base and J 4 bases; bases outside gene matches: 12. The CDR3 sequence is 18 residues long. CDR1 is MGHRA and CDR2 is YSYEKL in the germline V gene. CDR3 region: CASSQATSGGTGDYEQYF. The CDR3 DNA follows: TGCGCCAGCAGCCAAGCCACTAGCGGGGGAACTGGGGATTACGAGCAGTACTTC.